The 6 T cell receptor beta chains below all came from one sample that was sequenced in a study of vaccination and CD4 T cells after COVID-19 (dated by TCRdb to between 2021 and 2024). According to the study, the label for this sample's treatment or condition signals: roughly 11-day PBMC culture with coronavirus spike peptide pools or control peptides (ViraFEST assay). These receptors' antigens are unknown. Receptor libraries were prepared by PCR. The sequencing machine was an Illumina iSeq 100. DNA from cultured CD4+ T cells underwent TCR sequencing with the Oncomine TCR Beta short-read assay at the Johns Hopkins FTIC core. TCRdb reprocessing: public reads trimmed at Q25 with fastp, clones called with MiXCR, in-frame beta chains kept. Merged by CDR3 protein, the rows form single entries marked with the most common genes and DNA. In this sample the table shows some 13,000 distinct CDR3 sequences, around 40% of which occur a single time. The ten largest clones add up to under 11% of the sample.

Sample: CD4+ T cells from blood, cultured in vitro. The receptors derive from a human donor who had recovered from COVID-19.

This clonotype has just a few counts. V and J are TRBV6-1 and TRBJ1-3; no clear D gene. CDR3 length equals 15 residues. The germline V gene encodes CDR1 MNHNS and CDR2 SASEGT. V was clipped by 2 bases and J by 4 bases, with 12 bases between them. DNA for the CDR3: TGTGCCAGCAGTGAACGAGAGGGCTACGGAAACACCATATATTTT. Amino acid sequence: CASSEREGYGNTIYF.

The rearrangement joins TRBV12-2 to TRBJ2-1. TRBV12-2 is assigned pseudogene status. The CDR3 runs 15 residues. The CDR3 region is CASRQDLYSYNEQFF. The CDR3 DNA reads TGTGCAAGTCGCCAAGACTTGTACTCCTACAATGAGCAGTTCTTC.

This chain links TRBV20-1 with TRBJ1-4; the match to TRBD1 covers 7 bases. The V gene end was trimmed by 7 bases and the J gene end by 6 bases; junction bases not matched to a gene: 17. The CDR3 totals 16 residues. In germline, CDR1 is DFQATT, CDR2 SNEGSKA (reference sequence). The CDR3 sequence: CSGLPVGGQGDEKLFF. For the CDR3, the DNA is TGCAGTGGACTACCAGTGGGGGGCCAGGGGGATGAAAAACTGTTTTTT.

The J gene is TRBJ2-5, the V gene TRBV20-1; TRBD2 aligns across 10 bases. This CDR3 is 15 amino acids long. CDR1 is DFQATT and CDR2 is SNEGSKA in the germline V gene (reference sequence). V was clipped by 6 bases and J by 5 bases; unmatched bases: 12. The CDR3 loop reads CSARTSGARGETQYF. The CDR3 nucleotides are TGCAGTGCCCGTACTAGCGGGGCCCGAGGGGAGACCCAGTACTTC.

J is TRBJ2-7 and V is TRBV4-2, with unresolved D. The V end was cut by 3 bases, the J end by 0 bases, with 3 bases between. The germline V gene encodes CDR1 LGHNA and CDR2 YNFKEQ. The CDR3 runs to 12 residues. The chain's CDR3 is CASSQSSYEQYF. The CDR3 nucleotides read TGTGCCAGCAGCCAGAGCTCCTACGAGCAGTACTTC.

The chain uses TRBV7-8 and TRBJ2-3; D ambiguous. Per germline, CDR1 SGHVS and CDR2 FQNEAQ. The ends were cut back, 6 bases at V and 2 bases at J, with 6 bases in the middle. The CDR3 consists of 12 residues. CDR3 residues: CASRQITDTQYF. CDR3 in DNA: TGTGCCAGCAGACAAATCACAGATACGCAGTATTTT.